This record concerns one T cell receptor (beta chain) sequence. Other DNA sequences of this sample code for an identical CDR3. This CDR3 region has 15 residues. Germline V gene lookup returns CDR1 SGHRS and CDR2 YFSETQ. V was pared by 0 bases and J by 0 bases, with 9 bases between. Data came from immunoSEQ multiplex PCR; TCRdb stores just in-frame clones and leaves some out. The table includes 2 million to 2.5 million clones, approximately 96% detected once. The data were taken from a study of shared clonotypes between healthy human individuals. Study background: Each donor's CD8 memory used one plate, CD8 naive two, each CD4 subset three.

The sequencing sample was made of naive CD4+ T cells sorted from blood. The sample's subset: CD45RA+ positively selected. This TCR was sampled from a man aged 18 to 30 in good health. The rearrangement uses TRBV5-1 and TRBJ2-5, with D perhaps TRBD2 (5 bases). CDR3 coding DNA: TGCGCCAGCAGCTTGGCCGGAGGAAACCAAGAGACCCAGTACTTC. Amino acids: CASSLAGGNQETQYF.